This TCR beta chain originates from a study of metastatic and nonmetastatic thyroid tumors. Study context: Repertoires from malignant and benign thyroid patients were compared across blood and tumor or nodule tissue.

Findings and limits, study-wide: Reported TCR beta diversity, measured in blood and tumor, was significantly higher for malignant thyroid tumors than for benign nodules.

No patient received treatment before thyroid surgery. In the case of this clone: Antigen unknown. Since a much larger clone is just one base distant, this may be a read error. This is likely a read error, given that the CDR3 carries no conserved phenylalanine or tryptophan at its end.

Study processing details: Variation in CDR3 across clinicopathological groups served as the basis for constructing a distant-metastasis classifier in papillary thyroid cancer. TCRdb recomputed clones from the PCR reads via MiXCR. In this record, the V and J calls reflect TCRdb's handling and not the investigators' own analysis. The table has roughly 53,000 clones, roughly 20% seen once. V was trimmed by 5 bases and J by 3 bases, leaving 6 bases between them. CDR1 SGHTA and CDR2 FQGNSA come from the germline V gene. The CDR3 is made up of 12 amino acids. The receptor's source is a female donor with papillary thyroid cancer or a benign thyroid nodule (not recorded which). Some clones in this sample may be carry-over from other donors' samples. Sequencing was performed on blood. The chain joins TRBV7-2 to TRBJ2-3; D ambiguous. DNA of the CDR3: TGTGCCAGCAGCCCCTCGACAGATACGCAGTATGTT. Encoded protein: CASSPSTDTQYV.